This T cell receptor (beta chain) was retrieved from a study of shared clonotypes between healthy human individuals (dated by TCRdb to about 2020). About the investigation overall: The cohort comprised a couple of women and a few men aged 18 to 49 years. Libraries were prepared and TCR repertoires were sequenced by different laboratories using diverse techniques, in order to increase sequencing depth and limit assay-specific biases. Leukapheresis yielded between about 0.9 and 10 billion PBMCs per donor. Blood TCR repertoires of roughly 5 healthy adults were deeply sequenced to estimate repertoire size and the extent of clonotype sharing between individuals. For each donor, three plates each were used for CD4 naive and CD4 memory, two plates were used for CD8 naive, and one plate was used for CD8 memory. What the authors observed across the whole study: Rarefaction of sorted-subset datasets indicated incomplete sequencing despite the large sequencing depth. Clonotypes shared by all four sorted-subset donors showed higher generation probabilities than non-shared clonotypes. Pairwise subsampling led to the expectation that sequencing depth would affect the degree of clonotype sharing among donors. Estimated clonotype richness was generally larger for naive than for memory subsets. About 4.5% of naive CD4, around 3.5% of naive CD8, roughly 2.5% of memory CD4, and 0.4% of memory CD8 clonotypes were shared across a few donors. Only blood was sampled, and tissue TCR repertoires likely differ from those in blood. Because the study included a small number of donors, the genetic and exposure-history diversity represented was limited.

The donors were healthy, HIV-negative adults with no recently reported acute infections or vaccinations. Every donor was a Caucasian adult living in Nashville, Tennessee, USA. CD4+ T cells were enriched by magnetic negative selection; naive cells were then positively selected on CD45RA, and the negative fraction formed the memory subset. After blood collection by leukapheresis, PBMCs were isolated using Ficoll-Histopaque density gradient centrifugation and then cryopreserved in the vapor phase of liquid nitrogen. Analytical flow cytometry was used to check the purity and quantity of every magnetically sorted T cell population. Genomic DNA was isolated from every sorted fraction and measured by UV absorbance on a Nanodrop 2000c. Using the deep immunoSEQ assay, TCR CDR3 regions were amplified from genomic DNA by multiplex PCR. Extracted genomic DNA from each cell subset was distributed evenly across all wells of several immunoSEQ 96-well plates, and each plate was treated as a replicate. For sorted subsets, about 200 ng genomic DNA, equal to 30,000 to 35,000 T cell genomes, was loaded into each replicate PCR. The purified libraries were quantified using a Qubit 3.0 fluorometer, sized with a Bioanalyzer 2100, and then quantified again using the KAPA Library Quantification kit. A separate single-read 150-cycle Illumina NextSeq 550 flow cell was used to sequence each immunoSEQ 96-well plate. As for the authors' bioinformatics: The immunoSEQ output contained only junctional sequences without quality scores, so filtering could not match that applied to full-length reads. To assign V/J genes and CDR3, sequences were annotated against IMGT germline references using PyIR, a Python wrapper for IgBLAST v1.9. Any read was removed if the V/J assignment was weak (E-value above 1e-6), the CDR3 was missing, or the read contained stop codons, out-of-frame junctions, or ambiguous translated residues. A V3J clonotype was defined by an identical inferred V gene, J gene, and CDR3 amino acid sequence. To compute the percentage overlap between repertoires, the number of shared unique clonotypes was divided by the size of the smaller repertoire. Richness of each repertoire was evaluated using RTK rarefaction, the Chao1 estimator, and Recon v2.1 estimates of unobserved clonotypes. Generation probabilities were computed with OLGA for all TCRbeta clonotypes obtained by the gDNA method from several donors. The table was pulled from immuneACCESS by TCRdb, which kept in-frame rearrangements only. Such tables lose some clones; where checked, under half of the loss comes from unresolved V genes, and the rest has no known cause. The V and J calls and the clone size are those of that table, but D and trimming were determined from the DNA. In all, the sample holds about 1.5 million clones, and 95% to 97% of those were seen once. The top ten clonotypes cover roughly 1.1% of the sample.

A word on this clone: Its antigen has not been determined. Base qualities are not at hand, and no much larger clone is one base apart. Other DNA sequences in the sample encode the same CDR3.

Deletion took 6 bases off V and 1 base off J, with a span of 9 bases between the germline ends. According to the germline V gene, CDR1 reads MNHEY and CDR2 reads SVGAGI. The CDR3 holds 13 amino acids from the cysteine to the phenylalanine. Of the read, only the CDR3 DNA is kept; its 39 bases are in frame from base 1. The specimen was naive CD4+ T cells sorted from blood. The meaning of the sample's cell subset or site label: CD45RA+ positively selected. The chain is encoded by TRBV6-5 joined to TRBJ1-1, with a tentative D gene TRBD1 over 6 matching bases. This receptor was taken from a man aged 25 to 45 in good health. CDR3 region: CASSQGRNTEAFF. In nucleotides, the sequence is TGTGCCAGCAGCCAGGGGAGGAACACTGAAGCTTTCTTT.